Below are 24 T cell receptor beta chains sequenced from a single sample in a study of blood T cells in healthy people across ages. The second PCR ran about 7 to 12 cycles with a sample-barcoded 5' primer and J-beta primers. Each CDR3 protein gets one entry after TCRdb re-called the 5' RACE reads with MiXCR. The data contain 750,000 to 950,000 distinct CDR3 sequences, under 30% of them singletons. Separately, the same data were catalogued under a study of T cells of mothers and their children.

Sequencing was performed on blood. These receptors were taken from a boy aged 5-17 years in good health.

This clonotype occurred many times. This chain uses TRBV7-3 with TRBJ2-1, with 9 bases that match TRBD2. This CDR3 comprises 16 residues. Per germline, CDR1 SGHTA and CDR2 FQGTGA. Trimming cost V 2 bases and J 4 bases; bases outside gene matches: 6. As DNA, the CDR3 is TGTGCCAGCAGCTTAGTAGCGGGGGCCGAATACAATGAGCAGTTCTTC. Encoded protein: CASSLVAGAEYNEQFF.

This chain links TRBV27 with TRBJ2-7; TRBD1 aligns across 8 bases. Losses at the gene ends were 5 bases for V and 0 bases for J; bases not matched to a gene: 6. Germline CDR1 and CDR2: MNHEY and SMNVEV (reference sequence). This CDR3 comprises 15 residues. This chain's CDR3 is CASSRSGGVSYEQYF. CDR3 sequence (DNA): TGTGCCAGCAGTCGATCAGGGGGCGTCTCCTACGAGCAGTACTTC.

This clonotype showed up just a few times. This sequence joins TRBV3-1 and TRBJ1-6; D is unclear. V gave up 3 bases and J gave up 7 bases, with 7 bases separating them. The CDR3 is 13 amino acids. The germline gives CDR1 LGHDT, CDR2 YNNKEL (reference sequence). For the CDR3, the DNA is TGTGCCAGCAGCCAGGAGGTAAATTCACCCCTCCACTTT. Its translation: CASSQEVNSPLHF.

This clonotype occurred once. The chain links TRBV20-1 to TRBJ2-5; 12 bases line up with TRBD2. With V trimmed by 6 bases and J by 5 bases, 10 bases remained unmatched. Germline V gene sequence: CDR1 DFQATT, CDR2 SNEGSKA (reference sequence). This CDR3 is 15 amino acids long. As DNA, the CDR3 is TGCAGTGCGAGCCCTAGCGGGGGGGCCGCGGAGACCCAGTACTTC. Protein product: CSASPSGGAAETQYF.

As DNA, the CDR3 is TGCGCCAGCAGCTACCCCGGGGGGTTGGGAGAGACCCAGTACTTC. Its protein product is CASSYPGGLGETQYF. The chain combines TRBV4-1 with TRBJ2-5; 7 bases are shared with TRBD2. This CDR3 region has 15 residues. V was clipped by 5 bases and J by 4 bases; unmatched bases: 10. The V gene's germline CDR1 is MGHRA and CDR2 YSYEKL.

The chain couples TRBV7-2 to TRBJ2-3, with D possibly matching TRBD2 (6 bases). V was pared by 7 bases and J by 1 base, with 12 bases between. This CDR3 has 14 residues. The germline gives CDR1 SGHTA, CDR2 FQGNSA. CDR3: CASNASSGTDTQYF. The DNA of the CDR3 is TGTGCCAGCAACGCGTCTAGCGGCACAGATACGCAGTATTTT.

The V call is TRBV24-1, the J call TRBJ2-5, with 7 bases identical to TRBD1. Germline V lookup: CDR1 KGHDR, CDR2 SFDVKD. The CDR3 is made up of 17 amino acids. V shed 3 bases, J shed 4 bases, and the junction held 13 bases outside the gene matches. This CDR3 is CATSDTLTRTGGETQYF. CDR3 sequence (DNA): TGTGCCACCAGTGATACCTTAACCAGGACAGGCGGAGAGACCCAGTACTTC.

This clonotype was recorded a few times. This chain links TRBV6-1 with TRBJ1-4; 9 bases match TRBD1. The CDR3 spans 16 residues. Germline V lookup: CDR1 MNHNS, CDR2 SASEGT. V lost 6 bases to trimming and J lost 7 bases; unmatched junction nucleotides: 12. The DNA of the CDR3 is TGTGCCAGCAGGAACGGAATCGGGACAGGGAGTGAAAAACTGTTTTTT. Encoded protein: CASRNGIGTGSEKLFF.

V gene TRBV10-3 combines with J gene TRBJ1-6; D gene uncertain. With 4 bases removed from V and 5 bases from J, the gap between germline ends came to 15 bases. The CDR3 extends over 16 amino acids. The V gene's germline CDR1 is ENHRY and CDR2 SYGVKD. CDR3 sequence reads: CAISAGRAADNSPLHF. For the CDR3, the DNA is TGTGCCATCAGTGCCGGGCGGGCAGCGGATAATTCACCCCTCCACTTT.

This clonotype has just a few counts. The chain joins TRBV3-1 to TRBJ1-2; the D is unclear. Germline lookup yields CDR1 LGHDT and CDR2 YNNKEL (reference sequence). The CDR3 covers 12 residues. V was cut by 1 base and J by 8 bases, with 8 bases left in between. This chain's CDR3 is CASSQGEEGYTF. DNA of the CDR3: TGTGCCAGCAGCCAAGGGGAGGAGGGCTACACCTTC. The full variable domain, in which reference TRBV3-1 and TRBJ1-2 provide the parts outside the CDR3, is DTAVSQTPKYLVTQMGNDKSIKCEQNLGHDTMYWYKQDSKKFLKIMFSYNNKELIINETVPNRFSPKSPDKAHLNLHINSLELGDSAVYFCASSQGEEGYTFGSGTRLTVV.

This clonotype came up many times. The chain employs TRBV28 and TRBJ2-1, with 9 bases aligning to TRBD2. CDR1 is MDHEN and CDR2 is SYDVKM in the germline V gene. The CDR3 covers 15 residues. Trimming at V came to 7 bases and at J to 7 bases, leaving 11 bases not matched to a gene. The CDR3 DNA reads as TGTGCCAGCACCCTCAGTAGCGGGGGTTGGAATGAGCAGTTCTTC. This encodes CASTLSSGGWNEQFF.

V is TRBV28 and J is TRBJ2-6; tentatively, D is TRBD1 (6 bases). V was shortened by 6 bases and J by 0 bases, with 12 bases between the two germline ends. The CDR3 extends over 16 amino acids. Germline V CDR1 and CDR2: MDHEN, SYDVKM. CDR3 region: CASRGQPSSGANVLTF. The CDR3 DNA follows: TGTGCCAGCAGAGGACAGCCTAGCTCTGGGGCCAACGTCCTGACTTTC.

This sequence joins TRBV27 and TRBJ2-7; D might be TRBD2 (6 bases). Germline V gives CDR1 MNHEY, CDR2 SMNVEV (reference sequence). This CDR3 is built from 11 residues. V lost 1 base and J lost 9, with 7 bases in between. The CDR3 loop is CASSLFGRQYF. The CDR3 region has the DNA TGTGCCAGCAGTTTATTCGGGAGGCAGTACTTC.

This chain joins TRBV28 and TRBJ1-1; no firm D call. Trimming shortened V by 6 bases and J by 0 bases, and 5 bases separated the two germline ends. Germline loops: CDR1 MDHEN, CDR2 SYDVKM. This CDR3 is 12 amino acids long. CDR3 bases: TGTGCCAGCAGGGAAGTGAACACTGAAGCTTTCTTT. This encodes CASREVNTEAFF.

The J gene is TRBJ2-7, the V gene TRBV3-1, with 8 bases that match TRBD1. This CDR3 has 14 amino acids. Per the germline V gene, CDR1 is LGHDT and CDR2 is YNNKEL (reference sequence). V was pared by 9 bases and J by 1 base, with 8 bases of the junction left unmatched. The CDR3 protein is CASSRQGPSYEQYF. CDR3 DNA sequence: TGTGCCAGTAGTCGACAGGGGCCGTCCTACGAGCAGTACTTC.

This clonotype was recorded a few times. The chain is built from TRBV12-3 or TRBV12-4 and TRBJ2-5; 15 bases fit TRBD2. CDR3 size: 16 residues. J was trimmed by 8 bases and V by 5 bases; bases with no gene match: 9. The CDR3 reads CASSRTSGGASGTQYF. CDR3 in DNA: TGTGCCAGCAGTCGGACTAGCGGGGGGGCGAGTGGCACCCAGTACTTC.

The DNA for the CDR3 is TGCGCCAGCAGCTTTATCCCGCAGCTCCCCTCGGATGAGCAGTTCTTC. Its protein product is CASSFIPQLPSDEQFF. This sequence joins TRBV5-1 and TRBJ2-5; D is unclear. The J call may not be correct, given that the DNA end is closer to TRBJ2-1. CDR1 is SGHRS and CDR2 is YFSETQ in the germline V gene. The CDR3 is made up of 16 amino acids.

This clonotype was recorded a few times. The chain joins TRBV5-1 to TRBJ2-2; the match to TRBD2 covers 10 bases. This CDR3 contains 16 residues. Germline V gene lookup returns CDR1 SGHRS and CDR2 YFSETQ. With V trimmed by 4 bases and J by 5 bases, 8 bases remained unmatched. The CDR3 DNA sequence: TGCGCCAGCAGCACCTCTAGCGGGGGAGAAACCGGGGAGCTGTTTTTT. Residues: CASSTSSGGETGELFF.

This clonotype was seen more than once but under ten times. The V gene is TRBV5-1, the J gene TRBJ1-4; D gene unclear. The CDR3 is 15 residues long. Germline V gives CDR1 SGHRS, CDR2 YFSETQ. The germline V and J ends were trimmed by 3 bases and 3 bases, with 12 bases remaining between them. The CDR3 region is CASSSSGIPNEKLFF. In nucleotides, the CDR3 is TGCGCCAGCAGCTCATCCGGGATTCCTAATGAAAAACTGTTTTTT.

This clonotype was detected a few times. The CDR3 DNA follows: TGTGCCAGCAGCGCTAGAGGGGGTACTAGCTCTGGGGCCAACGTCCTGACTTTC. Its translation is CASSARGGTSSGANVLTF. The V gene is TRBV7-9, the J gene TRBJ2-6; D possibly corresponds to TRBD1 (6 bases). The CDR3 has 18 residues. The germline V gene has CDR1 SEHNR and CDR2 FQNEAQ (reference sequence). V was shortened by 5 bases and J by 0 bases, with 17 bases between the two germline ends.

J is TRBJ2-3 and V is TRBV19; no reliable D call. CDR1 is LNHDA, CDR2 SQIVND, per germline (reference sequence). V was cut by 0 bases and J by 0 bases, with 4 bases left in between. The CDR3 has 14 residues. This CDR3 is CASSIDASTDTQYF. The CDR3 nucleotides are TGTGCCAGTAGTATAGACGCTAGCACAGATACGCAGTATTTT. Complete variable domain (other parts from reference TRBV19 and TRBJ2-3): DGGITQSPKYLFRKEGQNVTLSCEQNLNHDAMYWYRQDPGQGLRLIYYSQIVNDFQKGDIAEGYSVSREKKESFPLTVTSAQKNPTAFYLCASSIDASTDTQYFGPGTRLTVL.

This clonotype was detected a few times. The rearrangement links TRBV12-3 or TRBV12-4 to TRBJ2-5, with 7 bases matching TRBD2. The J call is uncertain, as TRBJ2-1 better fits the DNA end. The CDR3 contains 13 residues. The CDR3 here is CASSHSGYNEQFF. The CDR3 DNA sequence: TGTGCCAGCAGTCATAGCGGGTACAATGAGCAGTTCTTC.

This clonotype came up many times. The rearrangement joins TRBV5-4 to TRBJ2-7, with D perhaps given as TRBD1 or TRBD2 (5 bases each). Trimming removed 1 base at V and 6 bases at J, with 8 bases between. This CDR3 contains 12 residues. Germline V gene lookup returns CDR1 SGHNT and CDR2 YYREEE (reference sequence). CDR3 amino acids: CASSLLGTEQYF. The CDR3 DNA reads TGTGCCAGCAGCTTGTTAGGGACCGAGCAGTACTTC.

A few counts support this clonotype. This chain connects TRBV7-9 to TRBJ1-1; D possibly corresponds to TRBD1 (6 bases). This CDR3 has 14 amino acids. Trimming took 2 bases from V and 4 from J, leaving 11 bases between them. Looked up from germline, CDR1 is SEHNR and CDR2 is FQNEAQ (reference sequence). The CDR3 DNA reads as TGTGCCAGCAGCTTATCACAGGGCCCCACTGAAGCTTTCTTT. Translation: CASSLSQGPTEAFF. Based on the CDR3 plus reference TRBV7-9 and TRBJ1-1, the full variable domain is DTGVSQNPRHKITKRGQNVTFRCDPISEHNRLYWYRQTLGQGPEFLTYFQNEAQLEKSRLLSDRFSAERPKGSFSTLEIQRTEQGDSAMYLCASSLSQGPTEAFFGQGTRLTVV.